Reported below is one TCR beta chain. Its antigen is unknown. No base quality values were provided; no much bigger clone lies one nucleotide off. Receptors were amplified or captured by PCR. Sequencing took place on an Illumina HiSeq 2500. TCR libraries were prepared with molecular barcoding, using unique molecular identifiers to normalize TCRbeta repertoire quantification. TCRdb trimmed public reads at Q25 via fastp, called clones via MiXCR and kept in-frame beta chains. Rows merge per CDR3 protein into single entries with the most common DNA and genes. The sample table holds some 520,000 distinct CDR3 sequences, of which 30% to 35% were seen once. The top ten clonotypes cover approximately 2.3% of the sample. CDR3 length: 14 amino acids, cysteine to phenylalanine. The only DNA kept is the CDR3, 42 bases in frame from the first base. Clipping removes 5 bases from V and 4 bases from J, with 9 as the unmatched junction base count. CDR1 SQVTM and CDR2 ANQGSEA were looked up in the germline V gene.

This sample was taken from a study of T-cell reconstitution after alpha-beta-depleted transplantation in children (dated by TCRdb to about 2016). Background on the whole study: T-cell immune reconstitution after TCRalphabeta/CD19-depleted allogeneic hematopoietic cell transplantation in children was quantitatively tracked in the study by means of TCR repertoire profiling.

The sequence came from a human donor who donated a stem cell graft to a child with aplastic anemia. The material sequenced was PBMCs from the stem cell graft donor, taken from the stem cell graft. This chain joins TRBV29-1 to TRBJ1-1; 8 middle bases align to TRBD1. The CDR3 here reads CSVSTGGSGTEAFF. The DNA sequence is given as TGCAGCGTTTCCACAGGGGGTTCGGGCACTGAAGCTTTCTTT.